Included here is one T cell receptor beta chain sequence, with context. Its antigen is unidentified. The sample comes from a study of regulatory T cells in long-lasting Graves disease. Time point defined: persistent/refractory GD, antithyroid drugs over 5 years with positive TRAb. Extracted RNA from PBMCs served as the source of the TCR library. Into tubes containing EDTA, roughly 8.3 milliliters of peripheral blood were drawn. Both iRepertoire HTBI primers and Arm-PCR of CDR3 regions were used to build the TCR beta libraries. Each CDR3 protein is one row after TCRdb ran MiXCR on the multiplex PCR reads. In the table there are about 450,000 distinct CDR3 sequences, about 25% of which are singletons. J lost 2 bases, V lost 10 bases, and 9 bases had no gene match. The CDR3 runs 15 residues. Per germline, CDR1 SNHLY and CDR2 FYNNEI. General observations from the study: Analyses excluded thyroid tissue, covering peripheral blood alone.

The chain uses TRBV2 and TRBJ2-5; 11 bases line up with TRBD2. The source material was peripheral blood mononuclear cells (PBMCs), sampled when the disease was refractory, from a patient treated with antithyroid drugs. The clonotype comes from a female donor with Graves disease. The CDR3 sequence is CATVPGLAVQETQYF. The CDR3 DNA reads TGTGCCACCGTACCGGGACTAGCGGTACAAGAGACCCAGTACTTC.